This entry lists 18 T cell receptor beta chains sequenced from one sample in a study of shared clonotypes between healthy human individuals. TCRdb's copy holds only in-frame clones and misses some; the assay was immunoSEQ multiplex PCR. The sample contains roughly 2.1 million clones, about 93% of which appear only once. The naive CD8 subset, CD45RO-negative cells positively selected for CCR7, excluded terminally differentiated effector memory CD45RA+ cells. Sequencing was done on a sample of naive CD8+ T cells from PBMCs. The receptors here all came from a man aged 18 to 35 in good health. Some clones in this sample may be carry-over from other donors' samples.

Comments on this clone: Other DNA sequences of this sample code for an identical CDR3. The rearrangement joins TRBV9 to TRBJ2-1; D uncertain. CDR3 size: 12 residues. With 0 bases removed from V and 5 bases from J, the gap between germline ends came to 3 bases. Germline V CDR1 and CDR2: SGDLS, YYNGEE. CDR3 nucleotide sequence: TGTGCCAGCAGCGTAGGCCACAATGAGCAGTTCTTC. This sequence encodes CASSVGHNEQFF.

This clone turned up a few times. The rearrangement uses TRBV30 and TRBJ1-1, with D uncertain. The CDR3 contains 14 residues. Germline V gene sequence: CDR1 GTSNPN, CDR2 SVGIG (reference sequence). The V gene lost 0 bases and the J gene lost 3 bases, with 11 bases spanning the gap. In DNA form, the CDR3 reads TGTGCCTGGAGTGTACGAGGCGGCTACACTGAAGCTTTCTTT. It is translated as CAWSVRGGYTEAFF.

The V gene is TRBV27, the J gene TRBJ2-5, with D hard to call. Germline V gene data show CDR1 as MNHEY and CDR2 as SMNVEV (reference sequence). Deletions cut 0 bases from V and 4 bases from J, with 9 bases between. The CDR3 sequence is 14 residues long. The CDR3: CASSLSGLPETQYF. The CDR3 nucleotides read TGTGCCAGCAGTTTATCGGGCCTCCCAGAGACCCAGTACTTC.

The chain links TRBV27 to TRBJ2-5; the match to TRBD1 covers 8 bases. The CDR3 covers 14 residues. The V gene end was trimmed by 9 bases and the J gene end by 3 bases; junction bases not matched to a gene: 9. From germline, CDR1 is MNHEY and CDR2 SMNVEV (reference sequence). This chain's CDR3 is CASRTTGGKETQYF. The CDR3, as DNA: TGTGCCAGTCGGACTACAGGGGGAAAAGAGACCCAGTACTTC.

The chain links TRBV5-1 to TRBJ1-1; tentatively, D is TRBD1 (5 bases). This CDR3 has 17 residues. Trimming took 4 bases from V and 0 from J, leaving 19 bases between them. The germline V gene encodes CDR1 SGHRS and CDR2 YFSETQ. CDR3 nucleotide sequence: TGCGCCAGCAGCCTGAGGGAGGGGACGTACATGAACACTGAAGCTTTCTTT. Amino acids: CASSLREGTYMNTEAFF.

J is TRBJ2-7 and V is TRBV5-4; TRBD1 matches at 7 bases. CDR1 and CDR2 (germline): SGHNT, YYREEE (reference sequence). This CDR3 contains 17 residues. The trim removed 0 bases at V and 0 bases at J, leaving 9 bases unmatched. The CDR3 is CASSLALMGQSSYEQYF. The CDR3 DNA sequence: TGTGCCAGCAGCTTGGCTCTGATGGGACAGAGCTCCTACGAGCAGTACTTC.

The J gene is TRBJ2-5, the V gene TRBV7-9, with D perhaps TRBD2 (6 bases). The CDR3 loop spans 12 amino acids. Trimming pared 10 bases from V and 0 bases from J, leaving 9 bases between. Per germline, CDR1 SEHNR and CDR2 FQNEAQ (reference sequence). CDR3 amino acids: CAIGDYQETQYF. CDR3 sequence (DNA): TGTGCCATCGGGGACTACCAAGAGACCCAGTACTTC.

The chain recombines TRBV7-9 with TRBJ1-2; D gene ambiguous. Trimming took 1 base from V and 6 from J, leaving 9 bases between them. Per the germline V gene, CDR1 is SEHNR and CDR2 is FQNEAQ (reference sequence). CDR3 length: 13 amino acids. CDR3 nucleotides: TGTGCCAGCAGCTTAGTAGGCGGGGATGGCTACACCTTC. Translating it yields CASSLVGGDGYTF. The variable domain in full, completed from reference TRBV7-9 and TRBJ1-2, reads DTGVSQNPRHKITKRGQNVTFRCDPISEHNRLYWYRQTLGQGPEFLTYFQNEAQLEKSRLLSDRFSAERPKGSFSTLEIQRTEQGDSAMYLCASSLVGGDGYTFGSGTRLTVV.

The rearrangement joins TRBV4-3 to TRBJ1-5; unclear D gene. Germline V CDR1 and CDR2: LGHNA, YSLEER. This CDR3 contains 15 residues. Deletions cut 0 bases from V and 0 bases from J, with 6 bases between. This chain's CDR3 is CASSQDTSSNQPQHF. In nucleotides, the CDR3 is TGCGCCAGCAGCCAAGATACTAGTAGCAATCAGCCCCAGCATTTT.

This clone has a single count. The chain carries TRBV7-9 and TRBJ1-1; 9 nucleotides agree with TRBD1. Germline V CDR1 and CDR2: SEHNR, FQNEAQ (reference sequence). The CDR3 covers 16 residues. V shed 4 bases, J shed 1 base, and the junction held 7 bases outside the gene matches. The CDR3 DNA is TGTGCCAGCAGCTCGACGGACAGGGGCCAGAACACTGAAGCTTTCTTT. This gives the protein CASSSTDRGQNTEAFF.

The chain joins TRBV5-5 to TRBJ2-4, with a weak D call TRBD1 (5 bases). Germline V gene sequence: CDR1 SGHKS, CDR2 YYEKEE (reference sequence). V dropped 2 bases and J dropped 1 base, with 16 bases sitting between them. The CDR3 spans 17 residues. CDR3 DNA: TGTGCCAGCAGCTTAGTAAAAGGGGTTTTCGCCAAAAACATTCAGTACTTC. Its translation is CASSLVKGVFAKNIQYF.

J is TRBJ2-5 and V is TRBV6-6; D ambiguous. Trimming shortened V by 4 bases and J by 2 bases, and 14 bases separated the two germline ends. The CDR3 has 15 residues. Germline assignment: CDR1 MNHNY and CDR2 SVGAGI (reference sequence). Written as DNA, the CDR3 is TGTGCCAGCAGTTCGCCGAGAGCAGGTCAAGAGACCCAGTACTTC. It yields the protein CASSSPRAGQETQYF.

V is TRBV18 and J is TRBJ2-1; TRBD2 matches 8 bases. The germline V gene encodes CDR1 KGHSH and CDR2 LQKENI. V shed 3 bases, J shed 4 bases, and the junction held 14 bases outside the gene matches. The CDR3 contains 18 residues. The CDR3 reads CASSPPPGVIAGYNEQFF. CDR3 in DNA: TGTGCCAGCTCACCCCCACCGGGAGTAATAGCGGGATACAATGAGCAGTTCTTC.

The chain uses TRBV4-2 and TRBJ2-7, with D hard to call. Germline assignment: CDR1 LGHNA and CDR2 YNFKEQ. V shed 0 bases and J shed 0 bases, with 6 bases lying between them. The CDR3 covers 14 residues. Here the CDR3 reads CASSQDSSSYEQYF. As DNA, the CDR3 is TGTGCCAGCAGCCAAGACTCTAGCTCCTACGAGCAGTACTTC.

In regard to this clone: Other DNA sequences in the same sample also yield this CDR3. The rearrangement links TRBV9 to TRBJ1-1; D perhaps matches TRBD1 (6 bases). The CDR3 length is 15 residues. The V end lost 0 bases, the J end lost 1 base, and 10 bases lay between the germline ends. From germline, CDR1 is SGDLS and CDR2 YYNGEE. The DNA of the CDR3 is TGTGCCAGCAGCGTAGGGGGGGCAGCGAACACTGAAGCTTTCTTT. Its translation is CASSVGGAANTEAFF.

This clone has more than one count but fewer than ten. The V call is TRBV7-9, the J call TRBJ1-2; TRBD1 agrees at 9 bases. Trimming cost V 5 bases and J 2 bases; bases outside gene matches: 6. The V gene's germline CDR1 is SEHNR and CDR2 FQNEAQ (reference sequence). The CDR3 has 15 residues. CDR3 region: CASSRGQGGNYGYTF. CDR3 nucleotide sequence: TGTGCCAGCAGCCGGGGACAGGGAGGGAACTATGGCTACACCTTC.

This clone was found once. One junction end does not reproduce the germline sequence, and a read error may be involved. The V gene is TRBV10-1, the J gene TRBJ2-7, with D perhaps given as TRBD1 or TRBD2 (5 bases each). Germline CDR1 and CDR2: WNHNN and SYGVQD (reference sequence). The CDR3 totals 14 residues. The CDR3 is CASSDRDVGYGQYF. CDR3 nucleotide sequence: TGCGCCAGCAGTGACCGGGACGTAGGCTACGGGCAGTACTTC.

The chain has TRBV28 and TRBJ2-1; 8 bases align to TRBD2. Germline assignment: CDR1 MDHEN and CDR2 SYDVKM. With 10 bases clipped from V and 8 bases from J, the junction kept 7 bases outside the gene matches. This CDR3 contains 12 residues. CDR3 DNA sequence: TGTGCCACCGGGACTAGAAGGGATGAGCAGTTCTTC. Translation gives CATGTRRDEQFF.